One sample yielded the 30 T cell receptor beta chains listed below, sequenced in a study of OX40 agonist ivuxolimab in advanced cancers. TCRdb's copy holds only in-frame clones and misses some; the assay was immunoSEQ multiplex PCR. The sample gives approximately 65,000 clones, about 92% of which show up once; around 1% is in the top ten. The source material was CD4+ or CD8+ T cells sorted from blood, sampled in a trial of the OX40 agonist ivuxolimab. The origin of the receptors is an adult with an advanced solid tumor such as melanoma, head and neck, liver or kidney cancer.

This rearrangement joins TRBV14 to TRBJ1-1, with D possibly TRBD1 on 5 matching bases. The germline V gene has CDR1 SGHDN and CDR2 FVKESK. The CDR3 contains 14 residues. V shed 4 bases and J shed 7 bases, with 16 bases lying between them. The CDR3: CASSPLAGVDEAFF. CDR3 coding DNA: TGTGCCAGCAGCCCCTTAGCGGGGGTGGATGAAGCTTTCTTT. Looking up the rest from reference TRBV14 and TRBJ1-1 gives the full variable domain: EAGVTQFPSHSVIEKGQTVTLRCDPISGHDNLYWYRRVMGKEIKFLLHFVKESKQDESGMPNNRFLAERTGGTYSTLKVQPAELEDSGVYFCASSPLAGVDEAFFGQGTRLTVV.

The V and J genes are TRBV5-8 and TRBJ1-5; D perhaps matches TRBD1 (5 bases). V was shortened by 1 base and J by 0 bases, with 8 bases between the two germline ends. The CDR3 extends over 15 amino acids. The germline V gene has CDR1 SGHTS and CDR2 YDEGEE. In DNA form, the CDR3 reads TGTGCCAGCAGCTTGTTCAGGGATAGCAATCAGCCCCAGCATTTT. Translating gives CASSLFRDSNQPQHF.

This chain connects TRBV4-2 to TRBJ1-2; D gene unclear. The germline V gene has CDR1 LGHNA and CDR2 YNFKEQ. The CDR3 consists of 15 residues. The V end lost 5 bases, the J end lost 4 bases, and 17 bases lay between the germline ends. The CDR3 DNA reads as TGTGCCAGCAGCTTGGTTGCCGGGGAGGGCTATGGCTACACCTTC. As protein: CASSLVAGEGYGYTF.

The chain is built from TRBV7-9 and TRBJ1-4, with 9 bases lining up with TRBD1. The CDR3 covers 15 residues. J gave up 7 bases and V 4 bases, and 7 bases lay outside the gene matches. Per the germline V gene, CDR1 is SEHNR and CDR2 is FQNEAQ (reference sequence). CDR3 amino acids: CASSSGTGTGEKLFF. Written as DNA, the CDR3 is TGTGCCAGCAGCTCCGGGACAGGGACGGGTGAAAAACTGTTTTTT.

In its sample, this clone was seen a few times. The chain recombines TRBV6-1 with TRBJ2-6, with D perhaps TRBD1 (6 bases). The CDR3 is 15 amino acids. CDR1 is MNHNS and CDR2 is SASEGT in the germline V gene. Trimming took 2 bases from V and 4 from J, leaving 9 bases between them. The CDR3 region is CASSEQGTGANVLTF. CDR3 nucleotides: TGTGCCAGCAGTGAACAGGGGACCGGGGCCAACGTCCTGACTTTC.

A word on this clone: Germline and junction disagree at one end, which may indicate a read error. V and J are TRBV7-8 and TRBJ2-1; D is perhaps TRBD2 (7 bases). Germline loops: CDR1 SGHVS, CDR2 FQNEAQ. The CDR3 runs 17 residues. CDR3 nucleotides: TGTGCCAGCACCTTAGGCCTAGGGGGGGGGCTCCCAAATGAGCAGTTCTTC. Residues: CASTLGLGGGLPNEQFF.

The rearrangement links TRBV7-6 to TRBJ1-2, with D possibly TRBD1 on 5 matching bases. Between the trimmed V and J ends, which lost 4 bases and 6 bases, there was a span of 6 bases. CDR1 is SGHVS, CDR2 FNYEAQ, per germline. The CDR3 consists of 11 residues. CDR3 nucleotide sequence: TGTGCCAGCAGCTGGGACCATGGCTACACCTTC. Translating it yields CASSWDHGYTF.

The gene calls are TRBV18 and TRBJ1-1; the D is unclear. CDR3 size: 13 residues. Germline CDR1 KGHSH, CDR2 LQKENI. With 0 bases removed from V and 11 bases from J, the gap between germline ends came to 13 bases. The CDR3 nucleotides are TGTGCCAGCTCACCACCGGGTCAAATCGACGCTTTCTTT. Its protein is CASSPPGQIDAFF.

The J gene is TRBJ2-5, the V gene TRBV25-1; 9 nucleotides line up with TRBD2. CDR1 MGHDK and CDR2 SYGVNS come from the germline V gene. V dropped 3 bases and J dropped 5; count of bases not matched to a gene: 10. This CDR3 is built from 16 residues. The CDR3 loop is CASSEASGVVGETQYF. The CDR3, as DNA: TGTGCCAGCAGTGAGGCTAGCGGGGTCGTAGGGGAGACCCAGTACTTC.

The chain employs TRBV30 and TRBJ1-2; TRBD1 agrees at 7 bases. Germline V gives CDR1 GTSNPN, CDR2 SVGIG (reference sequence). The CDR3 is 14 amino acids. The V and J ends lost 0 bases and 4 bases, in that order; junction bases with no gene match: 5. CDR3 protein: CAWSVRQGVYGYTF. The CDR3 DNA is TGTGCCTGGAGTGTTCGACAGGGAGTCTATGGCTACACCTTC.

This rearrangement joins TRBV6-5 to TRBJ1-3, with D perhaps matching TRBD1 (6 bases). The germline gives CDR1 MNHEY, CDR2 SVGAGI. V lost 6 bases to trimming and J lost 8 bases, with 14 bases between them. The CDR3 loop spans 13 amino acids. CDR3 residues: CASRSQGADTIYF. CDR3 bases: TGTGCCAGCAGATCACAGGGCGCGGACACCATATATTTT.

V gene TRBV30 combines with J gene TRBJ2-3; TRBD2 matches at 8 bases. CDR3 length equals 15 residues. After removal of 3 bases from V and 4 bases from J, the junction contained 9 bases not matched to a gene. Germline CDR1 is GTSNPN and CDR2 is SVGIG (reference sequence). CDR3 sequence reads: CAWSRGSGVPDTQYF. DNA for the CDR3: TGTGCCTGGAGCCGGGGTAGCGGGGTTCCAGATACGCAGTATTTT. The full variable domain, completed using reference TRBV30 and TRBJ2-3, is SQTIHQWPATLVQPVGSPLSLECTVEGTSNPNLYWYRQAAGRGLQLLFYSVGIGQISSEVPQNLSASRPQDRQFILSSKKLLLSDSGFYLCAWSRGSGVPDTQYFGPGTRLTVL.

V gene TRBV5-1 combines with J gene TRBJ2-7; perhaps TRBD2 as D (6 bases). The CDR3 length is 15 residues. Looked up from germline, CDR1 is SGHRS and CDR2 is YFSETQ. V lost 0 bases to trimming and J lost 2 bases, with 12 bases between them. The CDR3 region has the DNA TGCGCCAGCAGCTTGGCCGGAGGGACGACCTACGAGCAGTACTTC. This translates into CASSLAGGTTYEQYF.

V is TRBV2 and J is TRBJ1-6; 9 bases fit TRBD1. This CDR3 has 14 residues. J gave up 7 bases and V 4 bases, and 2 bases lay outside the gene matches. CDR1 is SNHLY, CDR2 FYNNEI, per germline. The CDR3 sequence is CASSGQGGNSPLHF. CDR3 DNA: TGTGCCAGCAGTGGACAGGGGGGGAATTCACCCCTCCACTTT.

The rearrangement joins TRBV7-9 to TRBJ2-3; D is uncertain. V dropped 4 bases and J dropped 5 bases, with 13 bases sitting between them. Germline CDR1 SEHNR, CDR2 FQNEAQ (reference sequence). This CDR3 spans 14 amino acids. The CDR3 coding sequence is TGTGCCAGCAGCTCGGCTAGGAAGGGAGATACGCAGTATTTT. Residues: CASSSARKGDTQYF.

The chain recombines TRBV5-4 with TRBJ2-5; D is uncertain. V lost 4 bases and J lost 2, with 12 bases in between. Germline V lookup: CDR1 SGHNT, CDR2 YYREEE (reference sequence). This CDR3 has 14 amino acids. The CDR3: CASSTGHPQETQYF. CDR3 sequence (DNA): TGTGCCAGCAGCACCGGGCACCCGCAAGAGACCCAGTACTTC.

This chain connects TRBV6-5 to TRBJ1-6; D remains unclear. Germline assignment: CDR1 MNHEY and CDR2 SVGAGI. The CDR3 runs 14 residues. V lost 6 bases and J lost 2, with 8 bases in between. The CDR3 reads CASSPTPYNSPLHF. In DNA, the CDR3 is TGTGCCAGCAGCCCCACCCCCTATAATTCACCCCTCCACTTT.

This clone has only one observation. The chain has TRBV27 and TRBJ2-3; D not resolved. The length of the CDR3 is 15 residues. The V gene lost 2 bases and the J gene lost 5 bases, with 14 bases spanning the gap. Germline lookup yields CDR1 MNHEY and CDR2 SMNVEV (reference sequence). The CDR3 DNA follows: TGTGCCAGCAGTTTAGCTTTGGTCGGCGGAGATACGCAGTATTTT. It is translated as CASSLALVGGDTQYF.

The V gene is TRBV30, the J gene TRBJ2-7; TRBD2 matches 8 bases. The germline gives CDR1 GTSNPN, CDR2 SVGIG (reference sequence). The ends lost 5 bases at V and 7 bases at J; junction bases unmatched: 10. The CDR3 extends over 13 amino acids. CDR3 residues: CAWDYREGREQYF. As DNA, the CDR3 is TGTGCCTGGGACTACCGGGAGGGGAGGGAGCAGTACTTC.

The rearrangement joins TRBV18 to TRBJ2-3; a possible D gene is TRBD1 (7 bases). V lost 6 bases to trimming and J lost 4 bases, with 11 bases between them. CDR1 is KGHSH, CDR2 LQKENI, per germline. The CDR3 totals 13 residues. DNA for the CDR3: TGTGCCAGCTCCCAGGGGGGAGCAGATACGCAGTATTTT. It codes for CASSQGGADTQYF.

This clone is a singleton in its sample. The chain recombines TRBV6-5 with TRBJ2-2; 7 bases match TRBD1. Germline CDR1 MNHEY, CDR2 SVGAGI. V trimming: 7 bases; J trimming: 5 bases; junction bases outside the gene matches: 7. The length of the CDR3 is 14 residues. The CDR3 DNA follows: TGTGCCAGCACGGGGCCCAGGGGGACCGGGGAGCTGTTTTTT. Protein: CASTGPRGTGELFF.

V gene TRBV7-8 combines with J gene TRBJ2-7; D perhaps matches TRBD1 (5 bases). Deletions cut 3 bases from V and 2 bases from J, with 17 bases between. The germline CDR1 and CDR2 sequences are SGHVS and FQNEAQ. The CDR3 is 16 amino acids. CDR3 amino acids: CASSFSVGRVAYEQYF. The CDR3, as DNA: TGTGCCAGCAGCTTTTCTGTTGGCAGGGTGGCCTACGAGCAGTACTTC.

This CDR3 is CASRRTNTGGNEKLFF. CDR3 nucleotide sequence: TGTGCCAGCAGACGAACCAACACAGGGGGTAATGAAAAACTGTTTTTT. The chain uses TRBV11-2 and TRBJ1-4, with 8 bases lining up with TRBD1. The CDR3 runs to 16 residues. Germline V lookup: CDR1 SGHAT, CDR2 FQNNGV. J lost 4 bases, V lost 6 bases, and 10 bases had no gene match.

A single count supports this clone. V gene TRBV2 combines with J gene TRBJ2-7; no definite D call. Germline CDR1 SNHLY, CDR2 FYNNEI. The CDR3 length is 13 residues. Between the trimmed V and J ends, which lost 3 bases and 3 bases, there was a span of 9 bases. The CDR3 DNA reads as TGTGCCAGCAGTGATGTCGGCTACTACGAGCAGTACTTC. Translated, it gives CASSDVGYYEQYF.

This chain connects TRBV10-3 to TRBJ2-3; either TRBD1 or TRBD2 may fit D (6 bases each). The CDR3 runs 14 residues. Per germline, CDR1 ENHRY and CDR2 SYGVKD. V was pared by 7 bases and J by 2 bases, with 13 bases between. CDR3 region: CAIKAGHATDTQYF. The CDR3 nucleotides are TGTGCCATCAAGGCGGGACACGCCACAGATACGCAGTATTTT.

CDR3 region: CASSLGTEKLFF. The CDR3 nucleotides read TGTGCCAGCAGCCTCGGGACAGAAAAACTGTTTTTT. This chain uses TRBV5-8 with TRBJ1-4, with D perhaps TRBD1 (6 bases). The CDR3 spans 12 residues. The V and J ends lost 4 bases and 8 bases respectively, with 9 bases between them. Germline CDR1 and CDR2: SGHTS and YDEGEE. Full variable domain (outside the CDR3, taken from reference TRBV5-8 and TRBJ1-4): EAGVTQSPTHLIKTRGQQATLRCSPISGHTSVYWYQQALGLGLQFLLWYDEGEERNRGNFPPRFSGRQFPNYSSELNVNALELEDSALYLCASSLGTEKLFFGSGTQLSVL.

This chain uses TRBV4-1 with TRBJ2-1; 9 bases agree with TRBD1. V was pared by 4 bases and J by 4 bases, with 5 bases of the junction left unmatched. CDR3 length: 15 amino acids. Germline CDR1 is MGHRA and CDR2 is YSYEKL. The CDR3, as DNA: TGCGCCAGCAGCCTACCGGGACAGGGATACAATGAGCAGTTCTTC. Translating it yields CASSLPGQGYNEQFF.

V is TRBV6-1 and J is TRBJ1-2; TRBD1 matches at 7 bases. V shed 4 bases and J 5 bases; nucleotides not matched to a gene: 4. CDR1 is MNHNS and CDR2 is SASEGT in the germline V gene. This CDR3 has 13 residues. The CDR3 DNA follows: TGTGCCAGCAGTGCCGGGACAGATTATGGCTACACCTTC. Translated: CASSAGTDYGYTF.

CDR3: CASSPDSLVAFF. CDR3 sequence (DNA): TGTGCCAGCTCACCGGACTCGTTGGTTGCTTTCTTT. The chain links TRBV18 to TRBJ1-1, with no clear D. The CDR3 loop spans 12 amino acids. Germline values: CDR1 KGHSH, CDR2 LQKENI. The germline V and J ends were trimmed by 3 bases and 11 bases, with 13 bases remaining between them.

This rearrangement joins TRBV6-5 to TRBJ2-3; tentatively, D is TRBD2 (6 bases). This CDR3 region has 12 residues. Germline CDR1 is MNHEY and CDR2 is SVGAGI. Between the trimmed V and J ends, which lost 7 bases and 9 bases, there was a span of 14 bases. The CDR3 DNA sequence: TGTGCCAGCACTCCCGAGGGGAGGACGCAGTATTTT. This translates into CASTPEGRTQYF.